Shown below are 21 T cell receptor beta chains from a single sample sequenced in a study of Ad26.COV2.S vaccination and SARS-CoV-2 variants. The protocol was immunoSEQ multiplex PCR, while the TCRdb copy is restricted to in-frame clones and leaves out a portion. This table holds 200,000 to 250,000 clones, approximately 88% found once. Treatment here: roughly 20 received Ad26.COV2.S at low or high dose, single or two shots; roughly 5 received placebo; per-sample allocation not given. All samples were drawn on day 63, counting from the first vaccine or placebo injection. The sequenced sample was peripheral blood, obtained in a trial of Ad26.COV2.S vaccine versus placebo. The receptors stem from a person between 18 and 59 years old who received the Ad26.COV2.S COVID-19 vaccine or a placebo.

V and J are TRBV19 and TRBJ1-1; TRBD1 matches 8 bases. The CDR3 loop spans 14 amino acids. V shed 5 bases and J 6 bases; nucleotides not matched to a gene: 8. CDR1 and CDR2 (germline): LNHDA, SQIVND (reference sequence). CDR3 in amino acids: CASSREQGVSEAFF. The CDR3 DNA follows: TGTGCCAGTAGTCGTGAACAGGGGGTATCTGAAGCTTTCTTT.

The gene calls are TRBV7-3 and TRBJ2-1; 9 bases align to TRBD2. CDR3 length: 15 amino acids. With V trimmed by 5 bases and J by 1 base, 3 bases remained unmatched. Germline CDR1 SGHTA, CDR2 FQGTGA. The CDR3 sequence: CASSPTSGSYNEQFF. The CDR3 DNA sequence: TGTGCCAGCAGCCCGACTAGCGGATCCTACAATGAGCAGTTCTTC.

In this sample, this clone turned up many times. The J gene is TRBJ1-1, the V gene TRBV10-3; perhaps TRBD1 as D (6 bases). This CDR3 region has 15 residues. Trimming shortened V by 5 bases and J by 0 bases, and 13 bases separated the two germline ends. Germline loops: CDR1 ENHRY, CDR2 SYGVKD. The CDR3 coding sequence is TGTGCCATCAGTCAACAGGGTGGAATGAACACTGAAGCTTTCTTT. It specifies CAISQQGGMNTEAFF.

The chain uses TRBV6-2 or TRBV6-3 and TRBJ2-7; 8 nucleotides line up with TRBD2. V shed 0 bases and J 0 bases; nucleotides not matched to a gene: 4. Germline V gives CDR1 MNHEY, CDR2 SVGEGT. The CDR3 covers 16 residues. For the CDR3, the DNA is TGTGCCAGCAGTTACTCGATGGCGGGGGGCTCCTACGAGCAGTACTTC. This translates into CASSYSMAGGSYEQYF.

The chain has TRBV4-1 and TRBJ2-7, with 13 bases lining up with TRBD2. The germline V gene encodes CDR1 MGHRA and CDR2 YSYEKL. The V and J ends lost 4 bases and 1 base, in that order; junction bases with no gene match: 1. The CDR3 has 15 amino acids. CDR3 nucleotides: TGCGCCAGCAGCCGACTAGCGGGAGGTTCCTACGAGCAGTACTTC. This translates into CASSRLAGGSYEQYF.

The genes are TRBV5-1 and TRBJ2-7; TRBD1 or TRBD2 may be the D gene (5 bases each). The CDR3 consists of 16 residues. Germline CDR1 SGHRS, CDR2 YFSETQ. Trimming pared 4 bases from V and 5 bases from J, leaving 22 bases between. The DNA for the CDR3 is TGCGCCAGCAGCACTGGGACGGACCTTCTACCGGACGAGCAGTACTTC. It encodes CASSTGTDLLPDEQYF.

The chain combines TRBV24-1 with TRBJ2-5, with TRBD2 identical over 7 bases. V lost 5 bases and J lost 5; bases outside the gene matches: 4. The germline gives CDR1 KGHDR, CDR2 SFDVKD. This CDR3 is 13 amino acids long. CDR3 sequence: CATSAAGVETQYF. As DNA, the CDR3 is TGTGCCACCAGTGCGGCGGGGGTGGAGACCCAGTACTTC.

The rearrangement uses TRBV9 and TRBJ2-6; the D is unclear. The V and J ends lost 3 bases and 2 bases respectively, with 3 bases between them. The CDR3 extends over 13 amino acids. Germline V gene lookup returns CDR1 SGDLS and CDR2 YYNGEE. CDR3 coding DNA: TGTGCCAGCAGCGGTACTGGGGCCAACGTCCTGACTTTC. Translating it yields CASSGTGANVLTF.

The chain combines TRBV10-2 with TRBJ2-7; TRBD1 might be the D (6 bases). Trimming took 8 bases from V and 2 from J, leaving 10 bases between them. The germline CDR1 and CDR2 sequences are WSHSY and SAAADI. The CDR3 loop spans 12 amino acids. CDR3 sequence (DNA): TGCGCCAGCCAGGGGCGTACCTACGAGCAGTACTTC. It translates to CASQGRTYEQYF.

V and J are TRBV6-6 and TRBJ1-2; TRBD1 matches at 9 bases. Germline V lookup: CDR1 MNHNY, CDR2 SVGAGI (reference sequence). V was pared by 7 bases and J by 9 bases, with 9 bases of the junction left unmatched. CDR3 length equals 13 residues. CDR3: CASTPGQGFSYTF. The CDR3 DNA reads TGTGCCAGCACTCCGGGACAGGGATTTAGCTACACCTTC.

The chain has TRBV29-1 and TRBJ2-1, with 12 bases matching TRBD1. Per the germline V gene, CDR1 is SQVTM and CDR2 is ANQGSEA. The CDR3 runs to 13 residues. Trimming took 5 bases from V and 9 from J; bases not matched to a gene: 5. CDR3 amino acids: CSVPGQGAGEQFF. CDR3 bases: TGCAGCGTTCCGGGACAGGGGGCAGGTGAGCAGTTCTTC.

DNA of the CDR3: TGTGCCAGCGCCCAGGGGGTACAAGAGACCCAGTACTTC. It translates to CASAQGVQETQYF. The genes are TRBV9 and TRBJ2-5; TRBD1 matches at 7 bases. The CDR3 covers 13 residues. The V and J ends lost 7 bases and 2 bases, in that order; junction bases with no gene match: 5. The germline V gene encodes CDR1 SGDLS and CDR2 YYNGEE.

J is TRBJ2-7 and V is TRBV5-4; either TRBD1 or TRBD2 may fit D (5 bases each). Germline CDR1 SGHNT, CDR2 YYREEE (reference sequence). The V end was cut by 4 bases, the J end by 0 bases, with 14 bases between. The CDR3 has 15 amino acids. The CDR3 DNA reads TGTGCCAGCAGCCTCGGGACGTGGAGCTCCTACGAGCAGTACTTC. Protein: CASSLGTWSSYEQYF.

As DNA, the CDR3 is TGTGCCAGCAGCTCAGACCCGATTCGGGAGCTGTTTTTT. It translates to CASSSDPIRELFF. The gene calls are TRBV5-4 and TRBJ2-2; D unclear. The CDR3 contains 13 residues. The V and J ends lost 3 bases and 9 bases respectively, with 12 bases between them. Germline CDR1 SGHNT, CDR2 YYREEE (reference sequence). Supplemented by reference TRBV5-4 and TRBJ2-2, the full variable domain reads ETGVTQSPTHLIKTRGQQVTLRCSSQSGHNTVSWYQQALGQGPQFIFQYYREEENGRGNFPPRFSGLQFPNYSSELNVNALELDDSALYLCASSSDPIRELFFGEGSRLTVL.

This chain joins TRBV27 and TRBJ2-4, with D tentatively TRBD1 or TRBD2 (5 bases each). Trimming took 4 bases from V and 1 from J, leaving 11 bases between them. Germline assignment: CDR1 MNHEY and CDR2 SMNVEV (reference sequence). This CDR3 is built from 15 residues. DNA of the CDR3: TGTGCCAGCAGTTCATCGGGGACGGCCAAAAACATTCAGTACTTC. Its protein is CASSSSGTAKNIQYF.

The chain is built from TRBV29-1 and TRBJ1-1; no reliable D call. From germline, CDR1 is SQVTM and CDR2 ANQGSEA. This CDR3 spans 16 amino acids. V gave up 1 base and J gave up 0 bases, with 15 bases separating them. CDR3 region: CSVEGGPAIMNTEAFF. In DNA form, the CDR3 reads TGCAGCGTTGAAGGTGGGCCAGCAATCATGAACACTGAAGCTTTCTTT.

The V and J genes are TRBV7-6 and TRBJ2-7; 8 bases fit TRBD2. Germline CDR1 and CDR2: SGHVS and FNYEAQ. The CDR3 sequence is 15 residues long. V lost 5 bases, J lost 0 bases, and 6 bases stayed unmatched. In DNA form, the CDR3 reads TGTGCCAGCAGCATCGGGGGGGACCCCTCCTACGAGCAGTACTTC. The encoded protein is CASSIGGDPSYEQYF.

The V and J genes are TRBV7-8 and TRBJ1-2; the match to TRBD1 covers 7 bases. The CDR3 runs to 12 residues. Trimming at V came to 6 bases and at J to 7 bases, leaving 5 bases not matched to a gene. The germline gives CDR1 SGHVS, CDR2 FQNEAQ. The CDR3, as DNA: TGTGCCAGCAGATCTGACAGGGCTGGCTACACCTTC. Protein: CASRSDRAGYTF.

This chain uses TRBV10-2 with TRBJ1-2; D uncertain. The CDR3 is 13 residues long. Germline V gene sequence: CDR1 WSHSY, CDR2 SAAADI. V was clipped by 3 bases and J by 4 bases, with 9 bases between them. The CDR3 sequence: CASSETPTYGYTF. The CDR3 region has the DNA TGCGCCAGCAGTGAAACACCTACCTATGGCTACACCTTC.

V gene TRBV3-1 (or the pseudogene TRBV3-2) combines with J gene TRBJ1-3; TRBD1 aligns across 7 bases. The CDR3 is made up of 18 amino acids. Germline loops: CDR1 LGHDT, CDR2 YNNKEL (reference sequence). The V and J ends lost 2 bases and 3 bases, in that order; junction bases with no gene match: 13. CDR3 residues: CASSQTRQGTGGGNTIYF. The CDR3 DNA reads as TGTGCCAGCAGCCAAACTCGACAGGGCACCGGTGGTGGAAACACCATATATTTT.

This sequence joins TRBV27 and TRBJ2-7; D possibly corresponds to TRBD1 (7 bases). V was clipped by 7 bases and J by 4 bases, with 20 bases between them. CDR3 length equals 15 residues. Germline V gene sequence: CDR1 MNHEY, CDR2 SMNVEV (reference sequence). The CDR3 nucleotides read TGTGCCAGCACCCTTCGACAGGGACTTGGGTACGAGCAGTACTTC. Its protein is CASTLRQGLGYEQYF.